This TCR beta chain was captured by sequencing in a study of CD8 T cells in ankylosing spondylitis. Study outcomes and limitations: Blood from ankylosing spondylitis patients appeared to carry a characteristic roughly eight-variant TCR beta motif. Clones that were linked to disease were CD8+ and were relatively rare in peripheral blood.

The sample holds many counts of this clonotype. Antigen: not known. By quantitative 5'-RACE with molecular barcodes, the TCR beta libraries were made. TCRdb processed the 5' RACE reads anew with MiXCR; each CDR3 protein has one entry. The table shows 200,000 to 250,000 distinct CDR3 sequences, with 6% to 8% occurring only once. This CDR3 is 15 amino acids long. Germline assignment: CDR1 PRHDT and CDR2 FYEKMQ (reference sequence). V lost 2 bases and J lost 1, with 8 bases in between. The V gene is TRBV13, the J gene TRBJ2-2; D not certain. This sequence originates from a male donor with ankylosing spondylitis. Source material: blood, either unsorted or a sorted T cell fraction (not recorded which). CDR3 coding DNA: TGTGCCAGCAGCTTACTTCCCAGGAACACCGGGGAGCTGTTTTTT. Translating it yields CASSLLPRNTGELFF. Filled out from reference TRBV13 and TRBJ2-2, the complete variable domain reads AAGVIQSPRHLIKEKRETATLKCYPIPRHDTVYWYQQGPGQDPQFLISFYEKMQSDKGSIPDRFSAQQFSDYHSELNMSSLELGDSALYFCASSLLPRNTGELFFGEGSRLTVL.